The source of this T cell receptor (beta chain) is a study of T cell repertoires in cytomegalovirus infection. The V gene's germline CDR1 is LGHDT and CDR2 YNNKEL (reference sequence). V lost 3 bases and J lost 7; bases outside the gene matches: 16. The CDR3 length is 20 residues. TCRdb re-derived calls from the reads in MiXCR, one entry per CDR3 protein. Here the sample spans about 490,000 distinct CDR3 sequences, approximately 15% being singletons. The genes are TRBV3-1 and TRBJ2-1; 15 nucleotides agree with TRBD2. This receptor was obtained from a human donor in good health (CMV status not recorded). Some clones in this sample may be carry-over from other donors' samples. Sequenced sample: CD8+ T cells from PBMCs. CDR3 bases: TGTGCCAGCAGCCACGCGATGGGATGGACTAGCGGGGGGGCTAGAAATGAGCAGTTCTTC. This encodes CASSHAMGWTSGGARNEQFF.